The T cell receptor beta chain described here comes from a study of T cells in Graves' hyperthyroidism and ophthalmopathy. Germline V gene sequence: CDR1 GTSNPN, CDR2 SVGIG (reference sequence). The length of the CDR3 is 14 residues. Amplification yielded TCR beta CDR3 regions, with RNA transcripts as the source. When the TCR CDR3 underwent first-round RT-PCR, the HTBI primer set was used. TCRdb called the multiplex PCR reads again in MiXCR, with one record for every CDR3 protein. The sample lists approximately 620,000 distinct CDR3 sequences; approximately 15% were seen once. Notes on this clonotype: Its target is not known.

Study-level results: Most expanded thyroid clonotypes above 0.001 also appeared in blood. Through a model of 13 V-J features, ophthalmopathy was separated from stable hyperthyroidism.

Used for diagnoses were clinical symptoms, serum thyroxine and TRAb, thyroid ultrasound and orbital computed tomography. The study collected blood at first hyperthyroidism diagnosis, before any ophthalmopathy symptoms arose. This TCR came from a woman in her twenties or thirties with Graves' hyperthyroidism that later progressed to Graves' ophthalmopathy. This chain joins TRBV30 and TRBJ2-7; D tentatively reads TRBD1 or TRBD2 (6 bases each). Sequencing used blood. CDR3 in DNA: TGTGCCTGGAGTCAAGGGGGACTGAACTACGAGCTGTACGTC. This translates into CAWSQGGLNYELYV.